This T cell receptor (beta chain) originates from a study of blood T cell repertoires in COVID-19. Study-level information: The United States, Italy and Spain provided the acute and convalescent COVID-19 samples.

V lost 4 bases, J lost 7 bases, and 19 bases lay in between. From germline, CDR1 is LNHDA and CDR2 SQIVND (reference sequence). The CDR3 sequence is 16 residues long. Source study methods: Amplification of reference gene primers was used by the study to estimate nucleated cell counts. Sequencing was performed with immunoSEQ multiplex PCR; in TCRdb, only in-frame clones are kept and a portion is missing. That table furnishes V, J and clone size, whereas the DNA furnished D and trimming. The sample has approximately 300,000 clones, more than 85% seen once. The sequence came from a woman aged 30 to 39 who had recovered from COVID-19. Sequencing was performed on PBMCs or T cells enriched from blood (not recorded which). The J gene is TRBJ2-2, the V gene TRBV19, with D uncertain. The CDR3 region has the DNA TGTGCCAGTAGTACCAGACGGCTGAGGATAGGCGGGGAGCTGTTTTTT. Its protein is CASSTRRLRIGGELFF.